This T cell receptor beta chain was found in a study of cytomegalovirus exposure and HLA in healthy donors. TCRdb keeps only in-frame clones here, not all; method: immunoSEQ multiplex PCR. The sample shows hundreds of thousands of clones, approximately 90% of them seen only once. The donors were part of the validation cohort, which consisted of about 130 subjects and was separate from the first cohort of 666 subjects. Per germline, CDR1 GTSNPN and CDR2 SVGIG (reference sequence). The junction had 6 bases not matched to a gene; V was cut back by 4 bases and J by 7 bases. The CDR3 covers 12 residues. This TCR came from a young woman in good health and CMV-seronegative. Source material: PBMCs. The V and J genes are TRBV30 and TRBJ2-5; the match to TRBD2 covers 7 bases. The CDR3 protein is CAWITSVATQYF. The CDR3 region has the DNA TGTGCCTGGATAACTAGCGTGGCGACCCAGTACTTC.